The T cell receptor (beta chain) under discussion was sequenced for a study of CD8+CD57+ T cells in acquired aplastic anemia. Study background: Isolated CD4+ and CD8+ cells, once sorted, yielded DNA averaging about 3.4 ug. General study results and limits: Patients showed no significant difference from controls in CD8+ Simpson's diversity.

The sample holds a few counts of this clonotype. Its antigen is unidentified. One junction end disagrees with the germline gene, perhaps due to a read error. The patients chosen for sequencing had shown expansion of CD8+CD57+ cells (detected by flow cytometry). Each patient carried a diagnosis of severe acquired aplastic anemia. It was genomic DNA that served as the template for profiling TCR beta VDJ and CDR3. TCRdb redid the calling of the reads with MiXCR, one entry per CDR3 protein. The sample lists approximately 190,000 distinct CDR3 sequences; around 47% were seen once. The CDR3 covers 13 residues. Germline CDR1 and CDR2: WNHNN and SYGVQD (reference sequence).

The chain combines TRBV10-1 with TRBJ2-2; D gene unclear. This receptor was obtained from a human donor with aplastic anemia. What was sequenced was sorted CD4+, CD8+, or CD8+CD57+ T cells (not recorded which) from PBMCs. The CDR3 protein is CASLPDARGELFF. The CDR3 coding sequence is TGTGCCAGCCTCCCGGACGCTCGCGGGGAGCTGTTTTTT.